A single sample gave rise to the 2 T cell receptor beta chains below, sequenced in a study of STAT3 mutations in large granular lymphocyte leukemia. Study results and limitations: In T-cell large granular lymphocyte leukemia, about half of patients showed multiple immunodominant subclonotypes.

Some clones are missing from TCRdb's copy, which holds only in-frame ones; the method was immunoSEQ multiplex PCR. The sample holds around 4,600 clones; 45% to 50% are singletons and the top ten take less than 85%. These TCRs' antigens remain unknown. Sequencing was performed on peripheral blood mononuclear cells. These receptors were taken from a man between 60 and 75 years old with T-cell large granular lymphocyte leukemia. Some clones in this sample may be carry-over from other donors' samples.

This clone occurred a few times. V usage is TRBV5-4 and J usage is TRBJ1-5; D unclear. V lost 1 base, J lost 3 bases, and 2 bases lay in between. This CDR3 is 12 amino acids long. CDR1 is SGHNT, CDR2 YYREEE, per germline (reference sequence). CDR3 nucleotide sequence: TGTGCCAGCAGCTTGCCCAATCAGCCCCAGCATTTT. It codes for CASSLPNQPQHF.

The gene calls are TRBV18 and TRBJ2-7, with a tentative D call TRBD2 (5 bases). The V gene's germline CDR1 is KGHSH and CDR2 LQKENI. The V gene lost 3 bases and the J gene lost 1 base, with 16 bases spanning the gap. CDR3 size: 16 residues. The CDR3 coding sequence is TGTGCCAGCTCACCCTCATACCCGAGGAGGTCCTACGAGCAGTACGTC. The encoded protein is CASSPSYPRRSYEQYV.